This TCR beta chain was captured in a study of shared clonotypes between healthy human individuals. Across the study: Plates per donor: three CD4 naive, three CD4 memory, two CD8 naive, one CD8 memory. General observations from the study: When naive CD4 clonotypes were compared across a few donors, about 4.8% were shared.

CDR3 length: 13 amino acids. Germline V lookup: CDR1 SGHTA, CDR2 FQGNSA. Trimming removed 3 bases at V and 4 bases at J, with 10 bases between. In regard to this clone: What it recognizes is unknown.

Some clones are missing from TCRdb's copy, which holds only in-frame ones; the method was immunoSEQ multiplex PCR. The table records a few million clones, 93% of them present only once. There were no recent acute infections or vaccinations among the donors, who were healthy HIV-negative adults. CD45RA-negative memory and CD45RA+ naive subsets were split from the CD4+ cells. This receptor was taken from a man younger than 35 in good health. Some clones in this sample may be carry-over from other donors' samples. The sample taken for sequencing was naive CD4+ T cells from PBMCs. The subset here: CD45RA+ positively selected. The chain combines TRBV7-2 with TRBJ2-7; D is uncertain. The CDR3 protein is CASSFQSTYEQYF. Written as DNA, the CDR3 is TGTGCCAGCAGCTTCCAGAGCACATACGAGCAGTACTTC.